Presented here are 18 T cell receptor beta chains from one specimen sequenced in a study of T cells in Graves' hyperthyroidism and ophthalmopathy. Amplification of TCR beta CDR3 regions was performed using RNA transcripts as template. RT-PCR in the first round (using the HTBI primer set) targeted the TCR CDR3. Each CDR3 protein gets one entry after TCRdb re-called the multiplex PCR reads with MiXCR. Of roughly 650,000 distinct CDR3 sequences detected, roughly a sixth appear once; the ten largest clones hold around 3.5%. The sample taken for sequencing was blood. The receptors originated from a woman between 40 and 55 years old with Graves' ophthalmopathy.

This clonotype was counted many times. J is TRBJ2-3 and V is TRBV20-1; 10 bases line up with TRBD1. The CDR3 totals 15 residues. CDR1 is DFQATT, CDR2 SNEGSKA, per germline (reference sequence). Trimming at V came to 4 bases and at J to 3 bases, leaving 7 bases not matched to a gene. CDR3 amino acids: CSAIRDRGSTDTQYF. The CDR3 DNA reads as TGCAGTGCTATCCGGGACAGGGGTTCGACAGATACGCAGTATTTT.

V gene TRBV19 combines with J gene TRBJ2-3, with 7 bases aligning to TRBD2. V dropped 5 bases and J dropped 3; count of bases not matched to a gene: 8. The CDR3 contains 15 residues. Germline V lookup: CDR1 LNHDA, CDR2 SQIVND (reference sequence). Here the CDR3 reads CASSSQRGLTDTQYF. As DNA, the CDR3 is TGTGCCAGTAGTTCCCAGCGGGGACTTACAGATACGCAGTATTTT.

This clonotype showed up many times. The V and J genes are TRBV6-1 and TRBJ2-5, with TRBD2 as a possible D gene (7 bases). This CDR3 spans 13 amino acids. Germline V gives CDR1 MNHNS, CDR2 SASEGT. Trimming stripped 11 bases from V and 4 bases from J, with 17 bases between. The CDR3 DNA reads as TGTGCCTTCAGACCGGGGGGCGGAGAGACCCAGTACTTC. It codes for CAFRPGGGETQYF.

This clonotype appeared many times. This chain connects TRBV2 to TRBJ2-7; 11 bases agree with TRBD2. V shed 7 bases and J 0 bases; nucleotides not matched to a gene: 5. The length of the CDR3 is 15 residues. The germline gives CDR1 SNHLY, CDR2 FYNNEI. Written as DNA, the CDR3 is TGTGCCAGCAAACAGGGACTAGCGGCCTCCTACGAGCAGTACTTC. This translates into CASKQGLAASYEQYF.

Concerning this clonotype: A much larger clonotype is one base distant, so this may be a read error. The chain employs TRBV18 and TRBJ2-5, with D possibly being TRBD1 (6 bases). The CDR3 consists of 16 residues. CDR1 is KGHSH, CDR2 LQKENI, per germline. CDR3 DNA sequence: TGTGCCAGCTCATCAAGGACAGAAAGAACCCAAAAGACCCAGTACTTC. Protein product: CASSSRTERTQKTQYF.

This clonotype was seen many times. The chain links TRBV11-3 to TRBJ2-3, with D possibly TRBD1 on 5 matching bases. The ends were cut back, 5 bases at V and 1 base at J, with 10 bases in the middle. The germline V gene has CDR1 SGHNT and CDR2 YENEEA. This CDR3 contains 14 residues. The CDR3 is CASSVGAGTDTQYF. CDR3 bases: TGTGCCAGCAGCGTAGGGGCGGGCACAGATACGCAGTATTTT. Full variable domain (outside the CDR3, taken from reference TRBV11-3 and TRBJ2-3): EAGVVQSPRYKIIEKKQPVAFWCNPISGHNTLYWYLQNLGQGPELLIRYENEEAVDDSQLPKDRFSAERLKGVDSTLKIQPAELGDSAVYLCASSVGAGTDTQYFGPGTRLTVL.

The CDR3 DNA reads TGCAGTGCTTGGATGAACACCGGGGAGCTGTTTTTT. This encodes CSAWMNTGELFF. This rearrangement joins TRBV20-1 to TRBJ2-2, with unresolved D. This CDR3 contains 12 residues. The V and J ends lost 5 bases and 1 base respectively, with 5 bases between them. Germline assignment: CDR1 DFQATT and CDR2 SNEGSKA (reference sequence).

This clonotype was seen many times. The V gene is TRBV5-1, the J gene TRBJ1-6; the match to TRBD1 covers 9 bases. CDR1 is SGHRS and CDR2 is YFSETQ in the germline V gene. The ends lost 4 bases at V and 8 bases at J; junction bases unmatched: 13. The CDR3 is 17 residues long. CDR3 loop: CASSVAQLRDRDSPLHF. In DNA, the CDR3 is TGCGCCAGCAGCGTTGCACAACTCCGGGACAGGGATTCACCCCTCCACTTT.

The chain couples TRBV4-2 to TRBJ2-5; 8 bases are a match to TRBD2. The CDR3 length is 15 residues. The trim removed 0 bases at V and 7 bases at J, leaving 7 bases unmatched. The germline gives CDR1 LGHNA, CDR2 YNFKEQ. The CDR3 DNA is TGTGCCAGCAGCCAAGATGTGGGCCTAGCGGGGACCCAGTACTTC. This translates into CASSQDVGLAGTQYF.

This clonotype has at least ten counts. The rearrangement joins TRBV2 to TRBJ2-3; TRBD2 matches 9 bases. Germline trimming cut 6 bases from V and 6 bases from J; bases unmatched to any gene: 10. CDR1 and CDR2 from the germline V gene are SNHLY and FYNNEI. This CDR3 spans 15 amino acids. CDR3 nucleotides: TGTGCCAGCAGGGTTTTTAGCGGGAGTAGGGATACGCAGTATTTT. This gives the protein CASRVFSGSRDTQYF.

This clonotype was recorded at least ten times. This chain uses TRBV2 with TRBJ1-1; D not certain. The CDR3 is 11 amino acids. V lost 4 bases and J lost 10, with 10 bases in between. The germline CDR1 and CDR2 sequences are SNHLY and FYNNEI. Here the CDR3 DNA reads TGTGCCAGCAGTGCACTCCAATCAGCTTTCTTT. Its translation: CASSALQSAFF.

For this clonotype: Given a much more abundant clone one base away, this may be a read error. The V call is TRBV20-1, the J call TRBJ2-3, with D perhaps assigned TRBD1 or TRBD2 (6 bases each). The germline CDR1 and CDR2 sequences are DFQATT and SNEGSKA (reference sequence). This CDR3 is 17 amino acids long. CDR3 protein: CGARGGIGGKRTDTQYF. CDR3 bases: TGCGGTGCTAGAGGGGGGATCGGGGGAAAAAGGACAGATACGCAGTATTTT.

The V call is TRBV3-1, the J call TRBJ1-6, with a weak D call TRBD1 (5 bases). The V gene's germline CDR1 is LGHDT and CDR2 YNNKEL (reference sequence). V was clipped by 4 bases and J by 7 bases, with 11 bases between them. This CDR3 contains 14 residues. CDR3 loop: CASSPTELNSPLHF. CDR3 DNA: TGTGCCAGCAGCCCGACAGAGTTAAATTCACCCCTCCACTTT.

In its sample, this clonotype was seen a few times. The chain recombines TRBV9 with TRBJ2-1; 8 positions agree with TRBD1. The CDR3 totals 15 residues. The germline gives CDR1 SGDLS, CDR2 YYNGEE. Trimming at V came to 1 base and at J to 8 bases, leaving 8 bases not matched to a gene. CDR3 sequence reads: CASSVKDREVDEQFF. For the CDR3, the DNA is TGTGCCAGCAGCGTAAAGGACAGGGAGGTAGATGAGCAGTTCTTC.

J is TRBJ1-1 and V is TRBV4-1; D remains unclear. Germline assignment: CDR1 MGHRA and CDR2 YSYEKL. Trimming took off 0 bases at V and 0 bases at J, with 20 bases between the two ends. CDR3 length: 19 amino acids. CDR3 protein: CASSQDPGHFEGMNTEAFF. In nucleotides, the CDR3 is TGCGCCAGCAGCCAAGATCCGGGCCACTTTGAAGGGATGAACACTGAAGCTTTCTTT.

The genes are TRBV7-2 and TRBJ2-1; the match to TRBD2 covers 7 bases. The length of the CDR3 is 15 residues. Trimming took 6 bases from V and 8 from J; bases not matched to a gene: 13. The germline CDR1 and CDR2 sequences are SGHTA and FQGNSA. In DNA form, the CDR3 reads TGTGCCAGCAGGCCCCCGGCGGGAGTGGAGGATGAGCAGTTCTTC. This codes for CASRPPAGVEDEQFF.

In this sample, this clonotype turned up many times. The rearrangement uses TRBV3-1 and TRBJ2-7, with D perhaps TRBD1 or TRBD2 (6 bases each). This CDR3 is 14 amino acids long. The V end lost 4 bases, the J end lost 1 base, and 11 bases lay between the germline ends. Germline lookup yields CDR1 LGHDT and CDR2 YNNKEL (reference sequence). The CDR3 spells CASSPWGASYEQYF. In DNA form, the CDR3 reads TGTGCCAGCAGCCCATGGGGGGCGTCCTACGAGCAGTACTTC.

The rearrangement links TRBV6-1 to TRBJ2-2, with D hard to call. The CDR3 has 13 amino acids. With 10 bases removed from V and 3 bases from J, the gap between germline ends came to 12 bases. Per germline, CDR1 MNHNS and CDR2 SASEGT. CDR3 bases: TGTGCCACTGAACCGCGAGACACCGGGGAGCTGTTTTTT. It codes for CATEPRDTGELFF.